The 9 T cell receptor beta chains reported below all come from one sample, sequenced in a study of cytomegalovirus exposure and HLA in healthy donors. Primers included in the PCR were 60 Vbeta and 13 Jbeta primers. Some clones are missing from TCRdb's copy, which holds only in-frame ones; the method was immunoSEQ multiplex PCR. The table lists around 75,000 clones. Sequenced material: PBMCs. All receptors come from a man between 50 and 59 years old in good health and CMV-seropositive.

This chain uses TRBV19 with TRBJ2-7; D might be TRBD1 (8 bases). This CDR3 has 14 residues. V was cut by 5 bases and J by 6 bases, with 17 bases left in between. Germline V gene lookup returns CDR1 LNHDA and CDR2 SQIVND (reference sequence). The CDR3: CASSSGQGGSEQYF. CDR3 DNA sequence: TGTGCCAGTAGTTCCGGACAGGGCGGGAGCGAGCAGTACTTC.

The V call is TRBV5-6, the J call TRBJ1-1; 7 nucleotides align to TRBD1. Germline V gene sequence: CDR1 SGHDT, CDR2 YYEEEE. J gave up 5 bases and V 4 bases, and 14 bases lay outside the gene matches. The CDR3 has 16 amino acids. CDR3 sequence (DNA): TGTGCCAGCAGCACTCCTGACAGGGAGAAAAGGACTGAAGCTTTCTTT. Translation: CASSTPDREKRTEAFF.

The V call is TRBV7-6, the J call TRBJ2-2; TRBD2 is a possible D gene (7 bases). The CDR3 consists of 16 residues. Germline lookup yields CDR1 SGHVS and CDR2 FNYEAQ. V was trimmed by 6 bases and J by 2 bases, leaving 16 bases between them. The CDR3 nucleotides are TGTGCCAGCAGGGAAAGGGGGGGGCATAACACCGGGGAGCTGTTTTTT. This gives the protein CASRERGGHNTGELFF.

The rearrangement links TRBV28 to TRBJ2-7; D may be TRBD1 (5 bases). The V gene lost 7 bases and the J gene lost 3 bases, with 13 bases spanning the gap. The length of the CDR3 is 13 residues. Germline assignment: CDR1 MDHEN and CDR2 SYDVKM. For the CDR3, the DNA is TGTGCCAGCAACGGACACGGAGACTACGAGCAGTACTTC. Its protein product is CASNGHGDYEQYF.

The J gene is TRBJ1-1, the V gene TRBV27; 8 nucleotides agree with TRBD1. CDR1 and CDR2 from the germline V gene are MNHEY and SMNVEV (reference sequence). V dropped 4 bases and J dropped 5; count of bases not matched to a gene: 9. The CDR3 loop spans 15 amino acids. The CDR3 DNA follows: TGTGCCAGCAGTTGGTACAGGGGGAGCAGGACTGAAGCTTTCTTT. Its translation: CASSWYRGSRTEAFF.

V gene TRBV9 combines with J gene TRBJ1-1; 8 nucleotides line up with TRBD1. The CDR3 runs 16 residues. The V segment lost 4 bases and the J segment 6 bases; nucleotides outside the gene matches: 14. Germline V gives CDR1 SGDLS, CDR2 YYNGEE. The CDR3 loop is CASSNNRYQGAPEAFF. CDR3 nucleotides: TGTGCCAGCAGCAATAACAGGTATCAGGGGGCACCTGAAGCTTTCTTT.

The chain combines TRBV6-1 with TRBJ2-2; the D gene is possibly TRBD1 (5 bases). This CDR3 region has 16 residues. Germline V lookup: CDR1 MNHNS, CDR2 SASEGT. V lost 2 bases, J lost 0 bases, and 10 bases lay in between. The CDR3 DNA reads TGTGCCAGCAGTGAACAGGGCAGCTCGAACACCGGGGAGCTGTTTTTT. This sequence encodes CASSEQGSSNTGELFF.

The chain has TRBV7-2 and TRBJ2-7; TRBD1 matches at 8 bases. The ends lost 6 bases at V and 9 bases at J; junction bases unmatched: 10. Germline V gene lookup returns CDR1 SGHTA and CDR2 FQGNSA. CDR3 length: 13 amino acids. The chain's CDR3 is CASRNAGGQVQYF. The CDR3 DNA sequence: TGTGCCAGCAGAAACGCAGGGGGCCAGGTGCAGTACTTC. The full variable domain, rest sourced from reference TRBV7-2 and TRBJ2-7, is GAGVSQSPSNKVTEKGKDVELRCDPISGHTALYWYRQSLGQGLEFLIYFQGNSAPDKSGLPSDRFSAERTGGSVSTLTIQRTQQEDSAVYLCASRNAGGQVQYFGPGTRLTVT.

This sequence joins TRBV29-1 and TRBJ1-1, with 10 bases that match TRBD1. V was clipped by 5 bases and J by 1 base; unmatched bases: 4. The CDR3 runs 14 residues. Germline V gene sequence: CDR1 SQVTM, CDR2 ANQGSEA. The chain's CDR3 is CSVTGQGGNTEAFF. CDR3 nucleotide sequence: TGCAGCGTTACCGGACAGGGGGGGAACACTGAAGCTTTCTTT.